These 29 T cell receptor beta chains were all obtained from the same sample, sequenced in a study of T cell responses to AZD1222 COVID-19 vaccine. Assay used: immunoSEQ multiplex PCR; TCRdb lists only in-frame clones, some missing. This sample has some 250,000 clones, with 90% to 95% found just once. The source was peripheral blood, collected 28 days after the second AZD1222 dose. The receptor source for this set is an adult who received the AZD1222 COVID-19 vaccine.

This clone was seen just once. The J gene is TRBJ2-7, the V gene TRBV2; D is unclear. This CDR3 spans 14 amino acids. V was cut by 4 bases and J by 1 base, with 11 bases left in between. Germline-derived CDR1 and CDR2 are SNHLY and FYNNEI. CDR3 nucleotide sequence: TGTGCCAGCAGTGGGCACTTGCCATCCTACGAGCAGTACTTC. Its protein product is CASSGHLPSYEQYF.

The chain recombines TRBV4-1 with TRBJ2-7; tentative D call: TRBD2 (7 bases). Looked up from germline, CDR1 is MGHRA and CDR2 is YSYEKL. With 2 bases removed from V and 2 bases from J, the gap between germline ends came to 16 bases. CDR3 length: 16 residues. CDR3 sequence (DNA): TGCGCCAGCAGCCAACCCGCGCGGGGGCCCACCTACGAGCAGTACTTC. As protein: CASSQPARGPTYEQYF.

The chain employs TRBV5-1 and TRBJ1-4, with TRBD1 matching 7 bases. Unmatched junction bases numbered 9, after V lost 5 bases and J lost 8 bases. This CDR3 has 14 amino acids. Germline lookup yields CDR1 SGHRS and CDR2 YFSETQ. Written as DNA, the CDR3 is TGCGCCAGCAGTACCGGGACAGTAGGCGAAAAACTGTTTTTT. Encoded protein: CASSTGTVGEKLFF. The full variable domain, with the rest looked up from reference TRBV5-1 and TRBJ1-4, is KAGVTQTPRYLIKTRGQQVTLSCSPISGHRSVSWYQQTPGQGLQFLFEYFSETQRNKGNFPGRFSGRQFSNSRSEMNVSTLELGDSALYLCASSTGTVGEKLFFGSGTQLSVL.

The rearrangement joins TRBV15 to TRBJ1-2; a weak D match, TRBD1 (6 bases). The CDR3 covers 16 residues. Trimming removed 3 bases from V and 8 bases from J, with 22 bases in between. CDR1 is LNHNV, CDR2 YYDKDF, per germline (reference sequence). The CDR3 DNA reads TGTGCCACCAGCAGGGAGTTATGGGGGCGGGCTAAGGGCTACACCTTC. This encodes CATSRELWGRAKGYTF.

This clone was counted many times. The chain links TRBV7-9 to TRBJ2-7, with TRBD1 identical over 8 bases. Germline trimming cut 5 bases from V and 4 bases from J; bases unmatched to any gene: 10. The CDR3 totals 15 residues. Germline CDR1 reads SEHNR; CDR2 reads FQNEAQ (reference sequence). The CDR3 DNA reads as TGTGCCAGCAGCACTATGCGAGACAGGGGTTACGAGCAGTACTTC. Protein sequence: CASSTMRDRGYEQYF.

This clone has only a few counts. CDR3 nucleotides: TGCGCCAGCAGCTTGGGGGGTTCCTATAATTCACCCCTCCACTTT. Protein product: CASSLGGSYNSPLHF. The rearrangement links TRBV5-1 to TRBJ1-6; D unresolved. Germline CDR1 SGHRS, CDR2 YFSETQ. The CDR3 totals 15 residues. The ends were cut back, 0 bases at V and 1 base at J, with 5 bases in the middle. Full variable domain (remainder filled in from reference TRBV5-1 and TRBJ1-6): KAGVTQTPRYLIKTRGQQVTLSCSPISGHRSVSWYQQTPGQGLQFLFEYFSETQRNKGNFPGRFSGRQFSNSRSEMNVSTLELGDSALYLCASSLGGSYNSPLHFGNGTRLTVT.

The rearrangement links TRBV29-1 to TRBJ2-2, with no clear D. CDR3 length equals 11 residues. Germline V gene lookup returns CDR1 SQVTM and CDR2 ANQGSEA. Trimming cost V 4 bases and J 7 bases, with 7 bases left between them. The CDR3 reads CSVVDNGELFF. For the CDR3, the DNA is TGCAGCGTTGTGGATAACGGGGAGCTGTTTTTT.

This rearrangement joins TRBV11-3 to TRBJ2-5; the D is unclear. This CDR3 spans 14 amino acids. Trimming took off 0 bases at V and 2 bases at J, with 7 bases between the two ends. Germline V lookup: CDR1 SGHNT, CDR2 YENEEA. CDR3 nucleotide sequence: TGTGCCAGCAGCTTAGATCACGGGCAAGAGACCCAGTACTTC. Encoded protein: CASSLDHGQETQYF. The complete variable domain, with remaining parts taken from reference TRBV11-3 and TRBJ2-5, reads EAGVVQSPRYKIIEKKQPVAFWCNPISGHNTLYWYLQNLGQGPELLIRYENEEAVDDSQLPKDRFSAERLKGVDSTLKIQPAELGDSAVYLCASSLDHGQETQYFGPGTRLLVL.

This chain joins TRBV5-1 and TRBJ1-2; no firm D call. CDR3 length: 14 amino acids. Trimming took off 4 bases at V and 0 bases at J, with 10 bases between the two ends. From germline, CDR1 is SGHRS and CDR2 YFSETQ. This CDR3 is CASSADGTNYGYTF. CDR3 DNA: TGCGCCAGCAGCGCGGACGGAACTAACTATGGCTACACCTTC. The full variable domain, its missing parts supplied by reference TRBV5-1 and TRBJ1-2, is KAGVTQTPRYLIKTRGQQVTLSCSPISGHRSVSWYQQTPGQGLQFLFEYFSETQRNKGNFPGRFSGRQFSNSRSEMNVSTLELGDSALYLCASSADGTNYGYTFGSGTRLTVV.

J is TRBJ1-2 and V is TRBV19, with D perhaps TRBD1 (5 bases). Germline-derived CDR1 and CDR2 are LNHDA and SQIVND (reference sequence). The CDR3 totals 12 residues. V lost 5 bases and J lost 8, with 12 bases in between. The CDR3 here is CASSPQGGGYTF. The CDR3 region has the DNA TGTGCCAGTAGTCCCCAGGGAGGAGGCTACACCTTC.

This sequence joins TRBV7-8 and TRBJ2-7; 11 positions agree with TRBD2. This CDR3 region has 19 residues. The germline V gene has CDR1 SGHVS and CDR2 FQNEAQ. J lost 3 bases, V lost 6 bases, and 19 bases had no gene match. The CDR3 region has the DNA TGTGCCAGCAGTTCCCGACTAGCGGGATTTCTAACACGAGGCTACGAGCAGTACTTC. It encodes CASSSRLAGFLTRGYEQYF.

This clone came up once. CDR3 sequence: CASSIGGSSTEAFF. DNA of the CDR3: TGTGCCAGTAGTATAGGAGGGTCCAGCACTGAAGCTTTCTTT. The chain has TRBV19 and TRBJ1-1; D gene ambiguous. The CDR3 extends over 14 amino acids. In germline, CDR1 is LNHDA, CDR2 SQIVND (reference sequence). V was clipped by 1 base and J by 4 bases, with 10 bases between them.

The CDR3 spells CASSLLGTSDNNEQFF. The CDR3 DNA reads TGTGCCAGCAGCCTCCTGGGGACTAGCGACAACAATGAGCAGTTCTTC. The chain uses TRBV28 and TRBJ2-1; 10 bases align to TRBD2. V shed 6 bases, J shed 5 bases, and the junction held 10 bases outside the gene matches. This CDR3 comprises 16 residues. Germline V gives CDR1 MDHEN, CDR2 SYDVKM.

This rearrangement joins TRBV5-4 to TRBJ2-1, with D perhaps matching TRBD1 or TRBD2 (6 bases each). Germline V gene lookup returns CDR1 SGHNT and CDR2 YYREEE (reference sequence). V gave up 5 bases and J gave up 0 bases, with 9 bases separating them. The CDR3 has 14 residues. CDR3 in amino acids: CASRGGSSYNEQFF. The CDR3 DNA is TGTGCCAGCAGAGGGGGGAGCTCCTACAATGAGCAGTTCTTC.

The rearrangement joins TRBV5-5 to TRBJ2-7, with D possibly being TRBD2 (6 bases). From germline, CDR1 is SGHKS and CDR2 YYEKEE (reference sequence). CDR3 size: 14 residues. The ends were cut back, 4 bases at V and 3 bases at J, with 14 bases in the middle. For the CDR3, the DNA is TGTGCCAGCAGCCGCCCGCGGGGTGGCTACGAGCAGTACTTC. Amino acid sequence: CASSRPRGGYEQYF.

For the CDR3, the DNA is TGTGCCAGCAGCGTAGACCTTGGGACAGATACGCAGTATTTT. It yields the protein CASSVDLGTDTQYF. This rearrangement joins TRBV9 to TRBJ2-3; D gene uncertain. Germline CDR1 reads SGDLS; CDR2 reads YYNGEE. The CDR3 is made up of 14 amino acids. The V and J ends lost 0 bases and 3 bases respectively, with 8 bases between them.

The V call is TRBV11-1, the J call TRBJ1-2; D may be TRBD1 (6 bases). The V end lost 2 bases, the J end lost 2 bases, and 6 bases lay between the germline ends. This CDR3 region has 13 residues. Germline assignment: CDR1 SGHAT and CDR2 FQDESV (reference sequence). The CDR3 sequence is CASSLQGNYGYTF. CDR3 bases: TGTGCCAGCAGCTTACAGGGGAACTATGGCTACACCTTC.

The gene calls are TRBV27 and TRBJ1-5, with D tentatively TRBD1 (6 bases). Germline values: CDR1 MNHEY, CDR2 SMNVEV (reference sequence). This CDR3 is built from 14 residues. The V end was cut by 5 bases, the J end by 6 bases, with 14 bases between. CDR3 loop: CASSPVGAAQPQHF. DNA for the CDR3: TGTGCCAGCAGTCCCGTGGGGGCGGCTCAGCCCCAGCATTTT.

This sequence joins TRBV5-6 and TRBJ2-7, with D possibly TRBD1 on 6 matching bases. The V gene's germline CDR1 is SGHDT and CDR2 YYEEEE. The CDR3 loop spans 15 amino acids. Between the trimmed V and J ends, which lost 3 bases and 5 bases, there was a span of 18 bases. DNA for the CDR3: TGTGCCAGCAGCTCATCACCCACACAGGGACACGAGCAGTACTTC. It specifies CASSSSPTQGHEQYF.

The CDR3, as DNA: TGTGCCAGCAGCCGGGACGGTTATGGCTACACCTTC. Its protein product is CASSRDGYGYTF. This sequence joins TRBV5-6 and TRBJ1-2, with D maybe TRBD1 (5 bases). This CDR3 contains 12 residues. The V and J ends lost 4 bases and 5 bases respectively, with 9 bases between them. CDR1 and CDR2 (germline): SGHDT, YYEEEE.

The rearrangement joins TRBV28 to TRBJ1-2; 9 bases line up with TRBD1. The CDR3 length is 15 residues. Looked up from germline, CDR1 is MDHEN and CDR2 is SYDVKM. The trim removed 2 bases at V and 0 bases at J, leaving 1 base unmatched. The CDR3 reads CASSLTGGSNYGYTF. CDR3 nucleotide sequence: TGTGCCAGCAGTTTAACAGGGGGCTCTAACTATGGCTACACCTTC.

This clone has just one count. This chain uses TRBV28 with TRBJ2-1; D remains unclear. The CDR3 runs 13 residues. The germline V gene has CDR1 MDHEN and CDR2 SYDVKM. Trimming took 3 bases from V and 5 from J, leaving 8 bases between them. The CDR3 coding sequence is TGTGCCAGCAGTTTCTCGACCCACAATGAGCAGTTCTTC. This sequence encodes CASSFSTHNEQFF.

V is TRBV3-1 (or the pseudogene TRBV3-2) and J is TRBJ1-3; D not certain. From germline, CDR1 is LGHDT and CDR2 YNNKEL (reference sequence). The CDR3 runs to 17 residues. V gave up 4 bases and J gave up 0 bases, with 16 bases separating them. CDR3 protein: CASSPSAGDPSGNTIYF. The CDR3 nucleotides read TGTGCCAGCAGCCCTTCGGCTGGAGACCCCTCTGGAAACACCATATATTTT.

This sequence joins TRBV7-8 and TRBJ1-2; 10 bases are shared with TRBD1. Trimming at V came to 4 bases and at J to 4 bases, leaving 6 bases not matched to a gene. Germline V gene data show CDR1 as SGHVS and CDR2 as FQNEAQ. This CDR3 has 15 amino acids. In nucleotides, the CDR3 is TGTGCCAGCAGCTGGGGTGGGACAGGGGTCTATGGCTACACCTTC. This encodes CASSWGGTGVYGYTF.

The rearrangement uses TRBV9 and TRBJ2-4; TRBD2 matches at 12 bases. J gave up 0 bases and V 3 bases, and 4 bases lay outside the gene matches. The CDR3 is made up of 17 amino acids. Germline V lookup: CDR1 SGDLS, CDR2 YYNGEE. For the CDR3, the DNA is TGTGCCAGCAGCGCTGGACTAGCGGGGCTAGCCAAAAACATTCAGTACTTC. This encodes CASSAGLAGLAKNIQYF.

The chain uses TRBV4-3 and TRBJ2-2; D is ambiguous. From germline, CDR1 is LGHNA and CDR2 YSLEER. Between the trimmed V and J ends, which lost 0 bases and 7 bases, there was a span of 6 bases. This CDR3 spans 13 amino acids. CDR3 sequence (DNA): TGCGCCAGCAGCCAAGAAAAAGGCGGGGAGCTGTTTTTT. This codes for CASSQEKGGELFF.

The V and J genes are TRBV28 and TRBJ1-2; TRBD1 aligns across 11 bases. CDR1 and CDR2 from the germline V gene are MDHEN and SYDVKM. V lost 6 bases, J lost 7 bases, and 7 bases stayed unmatched. The CDR3 runs to 14 residues. CDR3 nucleotides: TGTGCCAGCAGAGGACAGGGGGCACGGGGTGGCTACACCTTC. This translates into CASRGQGARGGYTF.

The V gene is TRBV5-6, the J gene TRBJ2-1; D perhaps matches TRBD2 (6 bases). The CDR3 contains 11 residues. Germline assignment: CDR1 SGHDT and CDR2 YYEEEE. Trimming took 4 bases from V and 9 from J, leaving 8 bases between them. The CDR3 loop is CASSLGSEQFF. The CDR3 region has the DNA TGTGCCAGCAGCCTCGGGAGTGAGCAGTTCTTC.

V and J are TRBV20-1 and TRBJ1-2; D not certain. CDR3 length equals 10 residues. Trimming removed 3 bases at V and 4 bases at J, with 3 bases between. Germline V gene lookup returns CDR1 DFQATT and CDR2 SNEGSKA (reference sequence). DNA of the CDR3: TGCAGTGCTAGGATCTATGGCTACACCTTC. Amino acid sequence: CSARIYGYTF.